The sequence of this T cell receptor (beta chain) was determined in a study of T-cell reconstitution after alpha-beta-depleted transplantation in children. Unique molecular identifiers were built into the TCRbeta library. TCRdb itself ran the PCR reads through MiXCR, one entry per CDR3 protein. This sample has approximately 1,000,000 distinct CDR3 sequences; roughly 29% occur once, and the top ten carry approximately 30%. The CDR3 is 18 amino acids. Germline CDR1 is SGHAT and CDR2 is FQNNGV. V was trimmed by 4 bases and J by 6 bases, leaving 26 bases between them. The sequences come from PBMCs, mostly from graft donor cells, collected 360 days after TCRalphabeta/CD19-depleted stem cell transplant. This chain connects TRBV11-2 to TRBJ2-3, with D maybe TRBD2 (7 bases). This clonotype was obtained from a boy under two years old who had a stem cell transplant for SCID, so the T cells may come from the graft donor. CDR3 DNA sequence: TGTGCCAGCAGCTCTGCGGCTCTCGCGGGGGCCCGTCGGGATACGCAGTATTTT. The encoded protein is CASSSAALAGARRDTQYF. The complete variable domain, with remaining parts taken from reference TRBV11-2 and TRBJ2-3, reads EAGVAQSPRYKIIEKRQSVAFWCNPISGHATLYWYQQILGQGPKLLIQFQNNGVVDDSQLPKDRFSAERLKGVDSTLKIQPAKLEDSAVYLCASSSAALAGARRDTQYFGPGTRLTVL.